A selection of T cell receptor beta chains follows, all from one sample in a study of blood T cell repertoires in COVID-19. Generated by immunoSEQ multiplex PCR, the TCRdb table keeps only in-frame clones and is missing some. The table includes hundreds of thousands of clones, 85% to 90% detected once. The specimen was PBMCs or T cells enriched from blood (not recorded which). These receptor sequences come from a woman aged 18-30 years with acute COVID-19. CDR3s include the opening cysteine and the closing phenylalanine or tryptophan. Fields, in order: CDR3 length, clone size, J gene, V gene, D gene, CDR3 DNA, CDR3 protein. D genes are given only for firm matches. Clone size, where shown, is once, few, many, or a class for clones that have expanded.

>13|-|TRBJ2-1|TRBV15|TRBD2
TGTGCCACCAGCTCACGACTAGTGGGAGGGCCCTTCTTC
CATSSRLVGGPFF
>17|-|TRBJ1-1|TRBV9|TRBD1
TGTGCCAGCAGCGGAGACCGGGACAGGGGACGAAATGCGAAAGCTTTCTTT
CASSGDRDRGRNAKAFF
>12|-|TRBJ2-5|TRBV21-1|-
TGTGCCAGGCGACAGGCCCCGTTGACCCAGTACTTC
CARRQAPLTQYF
>16|-|TRBJ1-5|TRBV19|TRBD1
TGTGCCAGTAGTACCCAGATGGCCAGGGGGCGGCAGCCCCAGCATTTT
CASSTQMARGRQPQHF
>14|-|TRBJ1-2|TRBV3-1/TRBV3-2|-
TGTGCCAGCAGCCAAGATAGGTCAGGCCATGGCTACACCTTC
CASSQDRSGHGYTF
>15|few|TRBJ2-2|TRBV7-7|-
TGTGCTAGCAGCTTAGGTGGGAGTAAGACCGGGGAGCTGTTTTTT
CASSLGGSKTGELFF
>14|-|TRBJ2-5|TRBV7-9|-
TGTGCCAGCAGCTCAAGACTAGACGGGGTGACCCAGTACTTC
CASSSRLDGVTQYF
>15|-|TRBJ2-3|TRBV6-5|-
TGTGCCAGCAGTCTTCAATCTAGCGGCACAGATACGCAGTATTTT
CASSLQSSGTDTQYF
>15|few|TRBJ2-2|TRBV6-5|-
TGTGCCAGCAGAACTCTACAGGGCAACACCGGGGAGCTGTTTTTT
CASRTLQGNTGELFF
>14|once|TRBJ2-1|TRBV6-2/TRBV6-3|TRBD1
TGTGCCAGCAGTCTCCAGCAGGGGGCGGGTGAGCAGTTCTTC
CASSLQQGAGEQFF
>14|-|TRBJ1-3|TRBV7-8|-
TGTGCCAGCAGTCCAGGGGTCTCTGGAAACACCATATATTTT
CASSPGVSGNTIYF
>14|-|TRBJ2-1|TRBV10-2|-
TGCGCCAGCACAGACTATGGCTCCTACAATGAGCAGTTCTTC
CASTDYGSYNEQFF
>17|-|TRBJ2-1|TRBV19|TRBD2
TGTGCCAGTAGTATACCCCAGGCCGCGGGAGGACTTTATGAGCAGTTCTTC
CASSIPQAAGGLYEQFF
>16|-|TRBJ2-2|TRBV7-6|TRBD1
TGTGCCAGCAGCCAACGACAGGGGACGAACACCGGGGAGCTGTTTTTT
CASSQRQGTNTGELFF
>15|-|TRBJ2-1|TRBV5-6|-
TGTGCCAGCAGCCGGCGGGGGCTCGGGGGGAATGAGCAGTTCTTC
CASSRRGLGGNEQFF